Presented here are 4 T cell receptor beta chains from one specimen sequenced in a study of T cell responses to AZD1222 COVID-19 vaccine. Assay: immunoSEQ multiplex PCR; the TCRdb copy retains only in-frame clones and omits some. The data contain over 150,000 clones, 91% of them singletons. The material sequenced was peripheral blood, taken 28 days after the second AZD1222 dose. The source of these receptors is an adult who received the AZD1222 COVID-19 vaccine.

The chain recombines TRBV6-5 with TRBJ1-2, with a tentative D call TRBD1 (6 bases). The CDR3 has 14 residues. The V gene lost 6 bases and the J gene lost 0 bases, with 11 bases spanning the gap. CDR1 is MNHEY, CDR2 SVGAGI, per germline. The CDR3 loop reads CASRNRVSNYGYTF. As DNA, the CDR3 is TGTGCCAGCAGGAACAGGGTCTCTAACTATGGCTACACCTTC.

This chain links TRBV28 with TRBJ2-3, with 8 positions matching TRBD1. The V segment lost 5 bases and the J segment 0 bases; nucleotides outside the gene matches: 1. The germline V gene encodes CDR1 MDHEN and CDR2 SYDVKM. The CDR3 length is 14 residues. CDR3 bases: TGTGCCAGCAGTGGACAGGGAAGCACAGATACGCAGTATTTT. It codes for CASSGQGSTDTQYF. The full variable domain, its missing parts supplied by reference TRBV28 and TRBJ2-3, is DVKVTQSSRYLVKRTGEKVFLECVQDMDHENMFWYRQDPGLGLRLIYFSYDVKMKEKGDIPEGYSVSREKKERFSLILESASTNQTSMYLCASSGQGSTDTQYFGPGTRLTVL.

The chain links TRBV20-1 to TRBJ2-1, with D uncertain. Germline loops: CDR1 DFQATT, CDR2 SNEGSKA (reference sequence). CDR3 length equals 11 residues. Trimming shortened V by 5 bases and J by 8 bases, and 10 bases separated the two germline ends. For the CDR3, the DNA is TGCAGTGCTTCTCCGGAACATGAGCAGTTCTTC. This encodes CSASPEHEQFF.

The gene calls are TRBV19 and TRBJ1-1; no definite D call. The CDR3 loop spans 15 amino acids. Germline CDR1 reads LNHDA; CDR2 reads SQIVND (reference sequence). Trimming shortened V by 6 bases and J by 3 bases, and 17 bases separated the two germline ends. As DNA, the CDR3 is TGTGCCAGTAGGCCCCTTAGGGAAGTGGACACTGAAGCTTTCTTT. Translated, it gives CASRPLREVDTEAFF.